A single sample gave rise to the 3 T cell receptor beta chains below, sequenced in a study of shared clonotypes between healthy human individuals. The assay was immunoSEQ multiplex PCR, and TCRdb's table has in-frame clones only and misses some. The sample lists about 2,500,000 clones, approximately 94% occurring once. Material: naive CD4+ T cells sorted from blood. As to subset: CD45RA+ positively selected. These receptors all come from a man younger than 35 in good health.

This clone was found once. The chain combines TRBV11-2 with TRBJ2-6, with unresolved D. The CDR3 consists of 16 residues. Germline CDR1 reads SGHAT; CDR2 reads FQNNGV. V gave up 1 base and J gave up 1 base, with 8 bases separating them. The CDR3 here is CASSLGIGSGANVLTF. In nucleotides, the CDR3 is TGTGCCAGCAGCTTAGGTATCGGGTCTGGGGCCAACGTCCTGACTTTC.

The rearrangement uses TRBV9 and TRBJ1-1, with 7 bases fitting TRBD1. Germline V gene data show CDR1 as SGDLS and CDR2 as YYNGEE. After removal of 3 bases from V and 3 bases from J, the junction contained 8 bases not matched to a gene. The CDR3 length is 15 residues. CDR3 amino acids: CASSALQGSDTEAFF. DNA for the CDR3: TGTGCCAGCAGCGCCCTACAGGGGTCCGACACTGAAGCTTTCTTT.

This clone appeared once. The chain recombines TRBV11-2 with TRBJ2-6; D is uncertain. CDR1 is SGHAT, CDR2 FQNNGV, per germline. The CDR3 runs to 18 residues. The germline V and J ends were trimmed by 5 bases and 0 bases, with 17 bases remaining between them. CDR3: CASSPHRELSSGANVLTF. CDR3 bases: TGTGCCAGCAGCCCCCATAGGGAACTGAGCTCTGGGGCCAACGTCCTGACTTTC. The entire variable domain, with the rest obtained from reference TRBV11-2 and TRBJ2-6, is as follows: EAGVAQSPRYKIIEKRQSVAFWCNPISGHATLYWYQQILGQGPKLLIQFQNNGVVDDSQLPKDRFSAERLKGVDSTLKIQPAKLEDSAVYLCASSPHRELSSGANVLTFGAGSRLTVL.